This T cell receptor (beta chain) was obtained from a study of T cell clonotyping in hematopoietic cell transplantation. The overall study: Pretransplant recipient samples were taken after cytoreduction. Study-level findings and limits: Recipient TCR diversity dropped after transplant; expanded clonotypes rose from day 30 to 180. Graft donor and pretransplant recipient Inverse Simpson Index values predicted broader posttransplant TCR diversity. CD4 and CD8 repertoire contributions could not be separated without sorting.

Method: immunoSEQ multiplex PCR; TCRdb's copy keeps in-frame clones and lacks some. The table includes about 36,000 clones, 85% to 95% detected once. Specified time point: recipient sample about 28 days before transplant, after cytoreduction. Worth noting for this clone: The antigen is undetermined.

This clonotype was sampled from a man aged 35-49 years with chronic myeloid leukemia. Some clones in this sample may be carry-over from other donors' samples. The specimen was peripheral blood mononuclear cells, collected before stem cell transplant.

The CDR3 loop is CASSSGGAIEQFF. In DNA form, the CDR3 reads TGTGCCAGCAGTAGCGGGGGGGCGATCGAGCAGTTCTTC. The V and J genes are TRBV7-9 and TRBJ2-1, with 11 bases identical to TRBD2. J lost 10 bases, V lost 6 bases, and 5 bases had no gene match. From germline, CDR1 is SEHNR and CDR2 FQNEAQ (reference sequence). This CDR3 has 13 residues.